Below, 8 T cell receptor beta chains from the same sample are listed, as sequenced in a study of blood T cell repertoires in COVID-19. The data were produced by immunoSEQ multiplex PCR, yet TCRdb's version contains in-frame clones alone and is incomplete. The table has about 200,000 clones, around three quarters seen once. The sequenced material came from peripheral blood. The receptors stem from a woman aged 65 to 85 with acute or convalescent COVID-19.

CDR3 sequence: CASSRERQSYEQYV. Written as DNA, the CDR3 is TGTGCCAGCAGCCGAGAAAGACAGTCCTACGAGCAGTACGTC. The V and J genes are TRBV7-8 and TRBJ2-7; TRBD1 might be the D (5 bases). Germline V gives CDR1 SGHVS, CDR2 FQNEAQ. The V end lost 5 bases, the J end lost 1 base, and 12 bases lay between the germline ends. The CDR3 covers 14 residues.

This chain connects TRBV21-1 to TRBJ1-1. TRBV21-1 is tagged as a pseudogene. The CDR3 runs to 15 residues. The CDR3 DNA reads TGTGCCAGCAGCAATGAAAGCGGAGCGAGCACTGAAGCTTTCTTT. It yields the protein CASSNESGASTEAFF.

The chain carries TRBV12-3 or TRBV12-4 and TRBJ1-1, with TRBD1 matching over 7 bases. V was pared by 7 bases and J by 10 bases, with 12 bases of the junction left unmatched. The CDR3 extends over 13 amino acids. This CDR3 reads CASTHLRGLVAFF. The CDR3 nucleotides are TGTGCCAGCACCCACCTCAGGGGGTTGGTAGCTTTCTTT.

The CDR3 loop reads CASSFWGVETQYF. In nucleotides, the CDR3 is TGTGCCAGCAGTTTCTGGGGGGTAGAGACCCAGTACTTC. V usage is TRBV12-3 or TRBV12-4 and J usage is TRBJ2-5; maybe TRBD2 (6 bases). The CDR3 spans 13 residues. Trimming removed 3 bases at V and 4 bases at J, with 9 bases between.

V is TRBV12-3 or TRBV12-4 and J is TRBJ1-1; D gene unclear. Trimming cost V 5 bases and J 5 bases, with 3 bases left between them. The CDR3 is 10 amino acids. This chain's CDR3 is CASSQTEAFF. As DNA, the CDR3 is TGTGCCAGCAGTCAGACTGAAGCTTTCTTT.

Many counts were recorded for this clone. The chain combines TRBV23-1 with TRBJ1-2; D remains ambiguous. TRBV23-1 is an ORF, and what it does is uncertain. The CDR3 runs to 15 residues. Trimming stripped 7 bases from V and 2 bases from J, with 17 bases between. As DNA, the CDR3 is TGCGCCAGCAACGAGGCCCGTCTCGCGAACTATGGCTACACCTTC. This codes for CASNEARLANYGYTF.

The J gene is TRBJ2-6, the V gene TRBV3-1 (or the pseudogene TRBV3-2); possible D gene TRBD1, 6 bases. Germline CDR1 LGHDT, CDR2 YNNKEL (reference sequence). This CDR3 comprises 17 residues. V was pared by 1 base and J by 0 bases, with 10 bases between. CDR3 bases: TGTGCCAGCAGCCAAGTAGCCAGGGGCTCTGGGGCCAACGTCCTGACTTTC. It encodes CASSQVARGSGANVLTF.

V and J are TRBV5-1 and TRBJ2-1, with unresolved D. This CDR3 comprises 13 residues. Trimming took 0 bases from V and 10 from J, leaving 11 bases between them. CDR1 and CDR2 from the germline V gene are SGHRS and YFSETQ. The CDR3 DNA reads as TGCGCCAGCAGCTTGGTCGGTGCTGTAGAGCAGTTCTTC. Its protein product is CASSLVGAVEQFF.